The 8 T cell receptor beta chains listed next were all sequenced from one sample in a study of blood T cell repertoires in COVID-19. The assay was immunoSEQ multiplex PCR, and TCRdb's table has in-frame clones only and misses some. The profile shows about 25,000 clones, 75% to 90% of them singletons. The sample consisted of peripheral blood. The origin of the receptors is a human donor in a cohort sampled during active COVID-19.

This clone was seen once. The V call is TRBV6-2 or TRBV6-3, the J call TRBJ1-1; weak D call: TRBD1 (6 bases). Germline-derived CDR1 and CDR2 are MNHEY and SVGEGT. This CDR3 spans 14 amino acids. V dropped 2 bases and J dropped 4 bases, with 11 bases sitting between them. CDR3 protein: CASSYQGSITEAFF. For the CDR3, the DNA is TGTGCCAGCAGTTACCAGGGGTCAATCACTGAAGCTTTCTTT.

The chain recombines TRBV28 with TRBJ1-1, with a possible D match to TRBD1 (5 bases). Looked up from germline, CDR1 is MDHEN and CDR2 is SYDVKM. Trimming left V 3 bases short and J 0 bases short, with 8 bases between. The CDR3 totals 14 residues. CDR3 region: CASSFGGMNTEAFF. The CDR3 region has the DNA TGTGCCAGCAGTTTTGGGGGGATGAACACTGAAGCTTTCTTT.

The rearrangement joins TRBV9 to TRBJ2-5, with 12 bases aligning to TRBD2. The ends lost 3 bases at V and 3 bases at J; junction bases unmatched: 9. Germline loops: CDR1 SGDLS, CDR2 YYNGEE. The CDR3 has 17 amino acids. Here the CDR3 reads CASSAGRTSGTEETQYF. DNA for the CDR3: TGTGCCAGCAGCGCAGGGCGGACTAGCGGGACAGAAGAGACCCAGTACTTC.

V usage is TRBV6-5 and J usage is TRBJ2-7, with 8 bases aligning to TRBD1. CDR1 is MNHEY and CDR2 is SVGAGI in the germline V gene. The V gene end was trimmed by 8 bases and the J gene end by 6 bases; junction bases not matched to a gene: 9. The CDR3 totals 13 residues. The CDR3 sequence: CASGTGGSAEQYF. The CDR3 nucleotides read TGTGCCAGCGGAACAGGGGGGTCGGCCGAGCAGTACTTC.

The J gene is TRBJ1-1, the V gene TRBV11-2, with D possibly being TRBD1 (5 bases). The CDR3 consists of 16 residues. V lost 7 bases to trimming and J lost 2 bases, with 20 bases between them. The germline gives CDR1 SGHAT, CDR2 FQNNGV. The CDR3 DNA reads TGTGCCAGCACCTCCGGGGGGAACAGATTTAACACTGAAGCTTTCTTT. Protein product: CASTSGGNRFNTEAFF.

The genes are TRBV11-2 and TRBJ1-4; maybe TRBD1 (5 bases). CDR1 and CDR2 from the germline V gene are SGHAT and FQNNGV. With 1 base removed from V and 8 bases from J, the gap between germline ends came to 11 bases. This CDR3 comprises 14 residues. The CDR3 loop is CASSLVREGEKLFF. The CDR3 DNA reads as TGTGCCAGCAGCTTAGTCAGGGAAGGCGAAAAACTGTTTTTT.

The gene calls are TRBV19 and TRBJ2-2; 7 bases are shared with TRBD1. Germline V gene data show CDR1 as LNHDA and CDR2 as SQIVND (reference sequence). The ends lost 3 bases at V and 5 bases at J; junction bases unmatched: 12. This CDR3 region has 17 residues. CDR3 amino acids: CASSIPRTGPGTGELFF. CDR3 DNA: TGTGCCAGTAGTATCCCCCGGACAGGCCCGGGGACCGGGGAGCTGTTTTTT. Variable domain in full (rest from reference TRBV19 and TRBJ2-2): DGGITQSPKYLFRKEGQNVTLSCEQNLNHDAMYWYRQDPGQGLRLIYYSQIVNDFQKGDIAEGYSVSREKKESFPLTVTSAQKNPTAFYLCASSIPRTGPGTGELFFGEGSRLTVL.

The CDR3 nucleotides read TGTGCCAGCAGCGTAGAAGGCAGGGAACGTGAGCAGTTCTTC. Translating gives CASSVEGREREQFF. The chain couples TRBV9 to TRBJ2-1, with D possibly TRBD1 on 5 matching bases. Germline V gene lookup returns CDR1 SGDLS and CDR2 YYNGEE. V lost 0 bases and J lost 9, with 13 bases in between. This CDR3 spans 14 amino acids. Supplemented by reference TRBV9 and TRBJ2-1, the full variable domain reads DSGVTQTPKHLITATGQRVTLRCSPRSGDLSVYWYQQSLDQGLQFLIQYYNGEERAKGNILERFSAQQFPDLHSELNLSSLELGDSALYFCASSVEGREREQFFGPGTRLTVL.